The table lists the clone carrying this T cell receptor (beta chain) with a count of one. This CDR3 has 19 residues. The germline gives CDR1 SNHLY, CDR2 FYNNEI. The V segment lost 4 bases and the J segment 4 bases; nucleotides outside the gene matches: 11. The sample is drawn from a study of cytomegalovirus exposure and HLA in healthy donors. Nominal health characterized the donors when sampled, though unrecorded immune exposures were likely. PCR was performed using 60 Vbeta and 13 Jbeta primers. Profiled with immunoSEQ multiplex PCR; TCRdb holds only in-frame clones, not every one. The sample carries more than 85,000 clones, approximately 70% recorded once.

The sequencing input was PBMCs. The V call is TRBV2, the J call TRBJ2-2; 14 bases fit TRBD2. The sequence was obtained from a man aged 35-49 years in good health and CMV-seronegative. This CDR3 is CASSVRLAGGLSSTGELFF. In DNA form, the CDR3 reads TGTGCCAGCAGTGTCAGACTAGCGGGGGGGCTGTCTAGCACCGGGGAGCTGTTTTTT.